This is a list of T cell receptor beta chains from one sample in a study of CD8 T cells in Susac syndrome. Via MiXCR, TCRdb re-called the immunoSEQ multiplex PCR reads, giving one row per CDR3 protein. The sample holds about 250,000 distinct CDR3 sequences, around 95% seen once. Sequenced material: CD4+ T cells from PBMCs. The receptors were sampled from a human donor with multiple sclerosis. CDR3s include the opening cysteine and the closing phenylalanine or tryptophan. D genes are given only for firm matches. For some rows the clone size is stated as once, few or many, or as a class when expanded; others skip it.

v_gene	d_gene	abundance	j_gene	CDR3aa	CDR3nt
TRBV24-1	.	.	TRBJ2-5	CATSELGPRGTQYF	TGTGCCACCAGTGAGTTGGGCCCCCGCGGGACCCAGTACTTC
TRBV19	TRBD1	.	TRBJ1-5	CASSKGQISNQPQHF	TGTGCCAGTAGTAAGGGACAGATTAGCAATCAGCCCCAGCATTTT
TRBV20-1	.	.	TRBJ2-4	CSAPSFENIQYF	TGCAGTGCCCCCTCCTTCGAAAACATTCAGTACTTC
TRBV5-4	.	.	TRBJ2-2	CASSLRGNTGELFF	TGTGCCAGCAGCTTGAGGGGGAACACCGGGGAGCTGTTTTTT
TRBV19	.	.	TRBJ2-1	CASSTGGGGNNEQFF	TGTGCCAGTAGTACCGGAGGGGGGGGGAACAATGAGCAGTTCTTC
TRBV6-2/TRBV6-3	.	.	TRBJ1-2	CASRISTGKNGYTF	TGTGCCAGCAGGATAAGCACAGGGAAGAATGGCTACACCTTC
TRBV7-6	TRBD2	.	TRBJ2-3	CASSFGTRGDTDTQYF	TGTGCCAGCAGCTTCGGGACTAGGGGGGACACAGATACGCAGTATTTT
TRBV29-1	TRBD1	.	TRBJ1-2	CSVEEDRVRGYTF	TGCAGCGTTGAAGAGGACAGGGTCCGCGGCTACACCTTC
TRBV3-1	.	.	TRBJ1-3	CASSQDISHSGNTIYF	TGTGCCAGCAGCCAAGATATCTCCCACTCTGGAAACACCATATATTTT
TRBV12-3/TRBV12-4	TRBD2	.	TRBJ2-5	CASKLGLAGEETQYF	TGTGCCAGCAAGTTGGGACTAGCGGGAGAAGAGACCCAGTACTTC
TRBV7-9	.	.	TRBJ1-2	CASSSDGRVNGYTF	TGTGCCAGCAGCTCGGACGGACGGGTGAATGGCTACACCTTC
TRBV28	.	.	TRBJ1-5	CASSFFTGRFGNQPQHF	TGTGCCAGCAGTTTTTTTACTGGGCGGTTCGGCAATCAGCCCCAGCATTTT
TRBV11-2	TRBD1	.	TRBJ1-1	CASSSWTGMNTEAFF	TGTGCCAGCAGCTCGTGGACAGGAATGAACACTGAAGCTTTCTTT
TRBV19	.	.	TRBJ2-3	CASSTRQDPTDTQYF	TGTGCCAGTAGTACCCGGCAGGACCCCACAGATACGCAGTATTTT
TRBV12-3/TRBV12-4	.	.	TRBJ1-1	CASSLGVSDTEAFF	TGTGCCAGCAGTTTAGGGGTTTCGGACACTGAAGCTTTCTTT
TRBV29-1	TRBD2	.	TRBJ2-3	CSVEGASGKGTDTQYF	TGCAGCGTTGAAGGGGCTAGCGGGAAGGGGACAGATACGCAGTATTTT
TRBV5-1	.	.	TRBJ1-4	CASRGFNEKLFF	TGCGCCAGCCGGGGTTTTAATGAAAAACTGTTTTTT
TRBV5-1	.	.	TRBJ1-2	CASSLGTTDGYTF	TGCGCCAGCAGCTTGGGCACGACGGATGGCTACACCTTC
TRBV19	.	.	TRBJ2-7	CASSSRPGSYEQYF	TGTGCCAGTAGTAGTCGACCGGGGTCCTACGAGCAGTACTTC
TRBV12-5	.	.	TRBJ1-1	CASGLLGEVTEAFF	TGTGCTAGTGGTTTGTTAGGGGAGGTAACTGAAGCTTTCTTT
TRBV12-3/TRBV12-4	.	.	TRBJ2-7	CASSSVVQGSQYF	TGTGCCAGCAGTTCCGTGGTACAGGGTTCTCAGTACTTC
TRBV7-9	.	.	TRBJ1-1	CASSLQSLGMRTEAFF	TGTGCCAGCAGCTTACAGTCTCTGGGGATGAGGACTGAAGCTTTCTTT
TRBV20-1	TRBD1	.	TRBJ1-1	CSARDIQGAGTEAFF	TGCAGTGCTAGAGATATACAGGGGGCGGGAACTGAAGCTTTCTTT
TRBV30	TRBD2	.	TRBJ2-5	CALDGGGDQETQYF	TGTGCACTGGATGGCGGGGGAGACCAAGAGACCCAGTACTTC
TRBV2	.	.	TRBJ2-3	CASIKGVAGDTQYF	TGTGCCAGCATCAAGGGGGTAGCGGGAGATACGCAGTATTTT
TRBV15	.	once	TRBJ2-5	CATSKGPRNKETQYF	TGTGCCACCAGCAAGGGACCGAGGAATAAAGAGACCCAGTACTTC
TRBV4-2	.	.	TRBJ2-3	CASSQGDRTGTDTQYF	TGTGCCAGCAGCCAAGGTGACCGGACCGGCACAGATACGCAGTATTTT
TRBV6-5	.	.	TRBJ1-6	CASSQVSGSDSPLHF	TGTGCCAGCAGCCAAGTTTCGGGTAGTGATTCACCCCTCCACTTT
TRBV12-3/TRBV12-4	.	.	TRBJ1-1	CASSPQGRMNTEAFF	TGTGCCAGCAGTCCCCAGGGGCGGATGAACACTGAAGCTTTCTTT
TRBV30	.	.	TRBJ2-7	CAWSGLGGLYNEQYF	TGTGCCTGGAGTGGGCTTGGGGGTTTATATAACGAGCAGTACTTC
TRBV3-1	TRBD1	.	TRBJ2-2	CASSQERGQGTGELFF	TGTGCCAGCAGCCAAGAGCGGGGACAGGGTACCGGGGAGCTGTTTTTT
TRBV6-5	.	.	TRBJ1-3	CASSYSWGRPGNTIYF	TGTGCCAGCAGTTACTCGTGGGGCCGACCTGGAAACACCATATATTTT
TRBV30	.	.	TRBJ2-3	CAWSALLGTGAVGQYF	TGTGCCTGGAGTGCCCTCCTAGGGACTGGGGCTGTTGGGCAGTATTTT
TRBV5-1	TRBD1	.	TRBJ2-7	CASSSGGRDEQYF	TGCGCCAGCAGCTCAGGGGGTCGTGACGAGCAGTACTTC
TRBV5-4	TRBD2	few	TRBJ2-1	CASSLGAGGTYNEQFF	TGTGCCAGCAGCTTGGGAGCGGGAGGAACCTACAATGAGCAGTTCTTC
TRBV7-9	.	.	TRBJ1-1	CASSGRWNTEAFF	TGTGCCAGCAGCGGGCGGTGGAACACTGAAGCTTTCTTT
TRBV29-1	.	.	TRBJ2-5	CSVAWESRGTQYF	TGCAGCGTCGCCTGGGAGTCAAGAGGGACCCAGTACTTC
TRBV7-6	.	.	TRBJ1-1	CASSLNLPGPARNTEAFF	TGTGCCAGCAGCTTGAACCTACCCGGGCCCGCGAGGAACACTGAAGCTTTCTTT
TRBV9	TRBD2	.	TRBJ2-4	CASSSGVGSGVNIQYF	TGTGCCAGCAGCTCTGGGGTGGGCAGCGGGGTTAACATTCAGTACTTC
TRBV20-1	.	.	TRBJ2-5	CSASAQETQYF	TGCAGTGCTAGCGCCCAAGAGACCCAGTACTTC
TRBV7-6	TRBD2	.	TRBJ2-5	CASSWAGGSGETQYF	TGTGCCAGCAGCTGGGCGGGGGGGTCCGGGGAGACCCAGTACTTC
TRBV5-5	.	.	TRBJ1-1	CASSLDWGVTEAFF	TGTGCCAGCAGCCTGGACTGGGGGGTCACTGAAGCTTTCTTT
TRBV24-1	.	.	TRBJ2-5	CATSAQAGETQYF	TGTGCCACCAGTGCTCAGGCGGGGGAGACCCAGTACTTC
TRBV27	.	.	TRBJ1-1	CASSSLLRRRGRNTEAFF	TGTGCCAGCAGTTCCCTCCTTCGCAGGCGGGGGCGAAACACTGAAGCTTTCTTT
TRBV7-9	.	.	TRBJ1-3	CASSSRGQGESGNTIYF	TGTGCCAGCAGCTCGCGAGGGCAGGGAGAATCTGGAAACACCATATATTTT
TRBV3-1	TRBD1	.	TRBJ1-4	CASSQNQGGSEKLFF	TGTGCCAGCAGCCAAAATCAGGGGGGTAGTGAAAAACTGTTTTTT
TRBV30	.	.	TRBJ1-2	CAWSAFSSGGYTF	TGTGCCTGGAGTGCATTCTCATCGGGGGGCTACACCTTC
TRBV6-5	TRBD1	once	TRBJ1-5	CASSLEQGASNQPQHF	TGTGCCAGCAGTCTCGAACAGGGGGCGAGCAATCAGCCCCAGCATTTT
TRBV12-3/TRBV12-4	.	.	TRBJ2-7	CASSRRGGPSYEQYF	TGTGCCAGCAGCCGACGAGGGGGACCCTCCTACGAGCAGTACTTC
TRBV2	.	once	TRBJ1-5	CASSDVQGHQPQHF	TGTGCCAGCAGTGATGTCCAGGGACATCAGCCCCAGCATTTT
TRBV23-1	.	.	TRBJ1-5	CASSQSTWPPGQPQHF	TGCGCCAGCAGTCAATCGACTTGGCCACCTGGTCAGCCCCAGCATTTT
TRBV3-1	.	.	TRBJ2-1	CASSQSGGEQFF	TGTGCCAGCAGCCAATCGGGGGGCGAGCAGTTCTTC
TRBV2	.	.	TRBJ1-2	CASSGGGLLHGYTF	TGTGCCAGCTCCGGTGGTGGCCTGCTGCATGGCTACACCTTC